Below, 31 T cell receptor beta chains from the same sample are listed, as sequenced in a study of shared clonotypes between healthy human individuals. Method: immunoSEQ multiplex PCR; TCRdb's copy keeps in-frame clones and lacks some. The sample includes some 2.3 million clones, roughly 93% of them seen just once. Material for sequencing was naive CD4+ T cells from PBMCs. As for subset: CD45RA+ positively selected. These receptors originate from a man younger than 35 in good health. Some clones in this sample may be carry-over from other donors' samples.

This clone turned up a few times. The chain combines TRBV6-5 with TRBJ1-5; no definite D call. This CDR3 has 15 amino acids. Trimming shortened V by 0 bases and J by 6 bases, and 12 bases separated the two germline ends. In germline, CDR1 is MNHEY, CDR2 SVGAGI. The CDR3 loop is CASSYSVQVGQPQHF. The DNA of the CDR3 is TGTGCCAGCAGTTACTCTGTTCAGGTCGGTCAGCCCCAGCATTTT.

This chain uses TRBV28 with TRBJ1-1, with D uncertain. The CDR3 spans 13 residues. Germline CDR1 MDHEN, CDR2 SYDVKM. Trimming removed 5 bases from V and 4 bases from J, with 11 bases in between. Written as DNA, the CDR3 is TGTGCCAGCAGTCGCCCGGAGGGCACTGAAGCTTTCTTT. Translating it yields CASSRPEGTEAFF.

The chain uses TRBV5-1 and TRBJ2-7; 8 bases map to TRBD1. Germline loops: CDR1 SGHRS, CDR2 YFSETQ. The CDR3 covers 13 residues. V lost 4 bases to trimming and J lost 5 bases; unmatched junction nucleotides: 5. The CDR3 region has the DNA TGCGCCAGCAGCCCGACAGGGGACGACGAGCAGTACTTC. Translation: CASSPTGDDEQYF.

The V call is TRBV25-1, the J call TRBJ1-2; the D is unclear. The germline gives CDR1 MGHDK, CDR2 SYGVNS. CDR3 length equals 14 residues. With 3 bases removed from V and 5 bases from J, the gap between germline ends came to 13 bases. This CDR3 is CASSDTAFGYGYTF. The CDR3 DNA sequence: TGTGCCAGCAGTGACACAGCGTTTGGATATGGCTACACCTTC.

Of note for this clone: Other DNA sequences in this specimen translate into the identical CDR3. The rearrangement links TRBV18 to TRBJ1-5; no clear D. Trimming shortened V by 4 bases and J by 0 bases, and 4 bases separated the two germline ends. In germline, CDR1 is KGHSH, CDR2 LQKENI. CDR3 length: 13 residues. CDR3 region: CASSRDSNQPQHF. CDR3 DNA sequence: TGTGCCAGCTCACGCGATAGCAATCAGCCCCAGCATTTT.

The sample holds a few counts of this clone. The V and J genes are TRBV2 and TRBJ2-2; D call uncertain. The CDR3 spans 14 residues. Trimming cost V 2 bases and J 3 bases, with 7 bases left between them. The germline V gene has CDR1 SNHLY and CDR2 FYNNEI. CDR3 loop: CASSEQGHTGELFF. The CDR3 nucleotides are TGTGCCAGCAGTGAACAAGGGCACACCGGGGAGCTGTTTTTT.

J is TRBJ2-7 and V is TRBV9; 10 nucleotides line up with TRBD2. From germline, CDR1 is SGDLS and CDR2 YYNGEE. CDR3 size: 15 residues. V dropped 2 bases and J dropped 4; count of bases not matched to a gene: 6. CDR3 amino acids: CASSVQREGPYEQYF. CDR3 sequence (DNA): TGTGCCAGCAGCGTCCAGCGGGAGGGCCCTTACGAGCAGTACTTC.

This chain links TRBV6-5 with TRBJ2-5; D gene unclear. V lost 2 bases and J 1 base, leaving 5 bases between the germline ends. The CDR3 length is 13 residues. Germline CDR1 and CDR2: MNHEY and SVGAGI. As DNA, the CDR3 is TGTGCCAGCAGTTACGGTATCCAAGAGACCCAGTACTTC. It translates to CASSYGIQETQYF.

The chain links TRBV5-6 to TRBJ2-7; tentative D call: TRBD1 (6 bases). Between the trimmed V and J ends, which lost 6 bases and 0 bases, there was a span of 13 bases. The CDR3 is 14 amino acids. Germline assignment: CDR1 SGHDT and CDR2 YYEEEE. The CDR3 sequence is CASKDRTDSYEQYF. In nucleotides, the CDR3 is TGTGCCAGCAAGGACCGGACAGACTCCTACGAGCAGTACTTC.

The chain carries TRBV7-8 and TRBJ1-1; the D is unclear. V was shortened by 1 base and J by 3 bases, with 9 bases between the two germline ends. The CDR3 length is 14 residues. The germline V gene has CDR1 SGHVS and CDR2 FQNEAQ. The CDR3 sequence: CASSLVTADTEAFF. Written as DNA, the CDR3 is TGTGCCAGCAGCTTAGTTACTGCGGACACTGAAGCTTTCTTT.

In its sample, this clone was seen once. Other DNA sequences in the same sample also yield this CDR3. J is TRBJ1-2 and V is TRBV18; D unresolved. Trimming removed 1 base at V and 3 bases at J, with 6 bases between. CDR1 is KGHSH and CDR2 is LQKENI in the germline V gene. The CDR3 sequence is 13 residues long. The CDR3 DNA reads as TGTGCCAGCTCACCACAGGGCGACTATGGCTACACCTTC. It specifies CASSPQGDYGYTF.

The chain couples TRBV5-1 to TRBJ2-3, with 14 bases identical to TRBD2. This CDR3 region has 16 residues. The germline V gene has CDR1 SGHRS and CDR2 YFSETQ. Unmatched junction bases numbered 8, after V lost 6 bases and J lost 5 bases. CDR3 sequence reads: CASKKGLAGAQDTQYF. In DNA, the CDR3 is TGCGCCAGCAAAAAGGGACTAGCGGGAGCCCAAGATACGCAGTATTTT.

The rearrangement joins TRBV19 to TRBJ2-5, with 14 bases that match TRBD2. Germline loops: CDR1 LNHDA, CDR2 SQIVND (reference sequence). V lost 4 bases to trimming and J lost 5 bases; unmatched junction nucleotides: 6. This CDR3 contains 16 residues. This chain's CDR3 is CASSKGLAGAHETQYF. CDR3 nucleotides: TGTGCCAGTAGTAAGGGACTAGCGGGAGCGCACGAGACCCAGTACTTC.

The CDR3 DNA follows: TGTGCCAGCAGTACACGGGGACTAGACTCCTACGAGCAGTACTTC. Amino acids: CASSTRGLDSYEQYF. The rearrangement joins TRBV27 to TRBJ2-7, with 8 bases lining up with TRBD2. The germline V gene has CDR1 MNHEY and CDR2 SMNVEV (reference sequence). The CDR3 extends over 15 amino acids. V was pared by 5 bases and J by 0 bases, with 6 bases of the junction left unmatched.

The CDR3 region has the DNA TGCGCCAGCAGCGACCCGAGGAACTCCTACAATGAGCAGTTCTTC. Its protein product is CASSDPRNSYNEQFF. The chain couples TRBV5-1 to TRBJ2-1; D not resolved. The CDR3 spans 15 residues. Germline V lookup: CDR1 SGHRS, CDR2 YFSETQ. V was clipped by 4 bases and J by 0 bases, with 11 bases between them.

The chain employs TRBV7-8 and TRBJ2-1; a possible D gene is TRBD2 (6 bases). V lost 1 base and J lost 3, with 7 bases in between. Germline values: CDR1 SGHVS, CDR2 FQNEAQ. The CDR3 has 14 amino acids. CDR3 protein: CASSLGGIYNEQFF. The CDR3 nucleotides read TGTGCCAGCAGCTTAGGCGGGATCTACAATGAGCAGTTCTTC.

The CDR3 region is CASSMDRAATQYF. CDR3 bases: TGTGCCAGTAGTATGGACAGGGCGGCGACCCAGTACTTC. The chain carries TRBV19 and TRBJ2-5; TRBD1 aligns across 8 bases. The trim removed 3 bases at V and 7 bases at J, leaving 4 bases unmatched. Per the germline V gene, CDR1 is LNHDA and CDR2 is SQIVND (reference sequence). The CDR3 runs 13 residues.

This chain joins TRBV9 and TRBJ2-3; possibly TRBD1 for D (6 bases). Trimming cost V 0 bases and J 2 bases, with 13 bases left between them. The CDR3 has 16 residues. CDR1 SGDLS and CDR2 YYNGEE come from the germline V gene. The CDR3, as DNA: TGTGCCAGCAGCGTAGGAGTAACAGGGAACACAGATACGCAGTATTTT. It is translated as CASSVGVTGNTDTQYF. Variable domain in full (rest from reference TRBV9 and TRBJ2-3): DSGVTQTPKHLITATGQRVTLRCSPRSGDLSVYWYQQSLDQGLQFLIQYYNGEERAKGNILERFSAQQFPDLHSELNLSSLELGDSALYFCASSVGVTGNTDTQYFGPGTRLTVL.

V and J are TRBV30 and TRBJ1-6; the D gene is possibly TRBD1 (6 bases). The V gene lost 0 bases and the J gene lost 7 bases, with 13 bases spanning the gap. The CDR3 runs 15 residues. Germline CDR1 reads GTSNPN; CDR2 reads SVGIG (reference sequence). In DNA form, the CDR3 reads TGTGCCTGGAGTGTCCCGACAGGTTCAAATTCACCCCTCCACTTT. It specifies CAWSVPTGSNSPLHF.

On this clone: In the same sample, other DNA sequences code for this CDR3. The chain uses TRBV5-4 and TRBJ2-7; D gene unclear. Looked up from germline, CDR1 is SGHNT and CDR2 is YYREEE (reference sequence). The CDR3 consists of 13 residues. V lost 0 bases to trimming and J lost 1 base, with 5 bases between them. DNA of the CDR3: TGTGCCAGCAGCTTGGGTCAGTCCTACGAGCAGTACTTC. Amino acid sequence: CASSLGQSYEQYF.

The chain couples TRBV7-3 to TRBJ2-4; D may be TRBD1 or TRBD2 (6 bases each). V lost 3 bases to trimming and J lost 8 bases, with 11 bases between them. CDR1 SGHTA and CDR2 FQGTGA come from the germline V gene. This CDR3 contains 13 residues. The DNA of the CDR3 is TGTGCCAGCAGCTTTCAAAGGGGGGACATTCAGTACTTC. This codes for CASSFQRGDIQYF.

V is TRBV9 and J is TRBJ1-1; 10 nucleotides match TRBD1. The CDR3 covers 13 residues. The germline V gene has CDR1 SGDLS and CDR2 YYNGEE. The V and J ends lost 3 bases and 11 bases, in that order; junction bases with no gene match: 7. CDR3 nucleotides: TGTGCCAGCAGCGAACGACAGGGGGCGCGGGCTTTCTTT. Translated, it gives CASSERQGARAFF.

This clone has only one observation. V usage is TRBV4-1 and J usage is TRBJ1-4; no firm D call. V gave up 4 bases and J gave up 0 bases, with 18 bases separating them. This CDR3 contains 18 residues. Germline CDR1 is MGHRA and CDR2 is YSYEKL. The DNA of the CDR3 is TGCGCCAGCAGCCTAAGACCCCTGGAAGTGACAACTAATGAAAAACTGTTTTTT. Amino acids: CASSLRPLEVTTNEKLFF.

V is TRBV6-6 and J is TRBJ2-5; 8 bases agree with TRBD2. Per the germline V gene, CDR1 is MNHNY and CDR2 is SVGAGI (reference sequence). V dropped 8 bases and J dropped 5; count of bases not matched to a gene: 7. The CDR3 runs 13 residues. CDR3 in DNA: TGTGCCAGCTCAGCGGGGGCGGGGGAGACCCAGTACTTC. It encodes CASSAGAGETQYF.

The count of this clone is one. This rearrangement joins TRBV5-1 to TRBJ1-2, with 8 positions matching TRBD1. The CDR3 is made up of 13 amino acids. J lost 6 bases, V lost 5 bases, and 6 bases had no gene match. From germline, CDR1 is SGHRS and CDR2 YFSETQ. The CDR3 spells CASSPDRVNGYTF. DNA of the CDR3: TGCGCCAGCAGTCCGGACAGGGTCAATGGCTACACCTTC. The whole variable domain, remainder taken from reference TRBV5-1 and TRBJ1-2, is KAGVTQTPRYLIKTRGQQVTLSCSPISGHRSVSWYQQTPGQGLQFLFEYFSETQRNKGNFPGRFSGRQFSNSRSEMNVSTLELGDSALYLCASSPDRVNGYTFGSGTRLTVV.

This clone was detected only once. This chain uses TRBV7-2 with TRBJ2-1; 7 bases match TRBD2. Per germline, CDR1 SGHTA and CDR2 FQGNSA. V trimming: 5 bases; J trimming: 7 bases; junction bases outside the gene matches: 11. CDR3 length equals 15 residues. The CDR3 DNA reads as TGTGCCAGCAGCCAGCGGGGTTCTCCGAGTAATGAGCAGTTCTTC. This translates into CASSQRGSPSNEQFF. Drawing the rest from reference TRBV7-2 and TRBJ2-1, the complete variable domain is GAGVSQSPSNKVTEKGKDVELRCDPISGHTALYWYRQSLGQGLEFLIYFQGNSAPDKSGLPSDRFSAERTGGSVSTLTIQRTQQEDSAVYLCASSQRGSPSNEQFFGPGTRLTVL.

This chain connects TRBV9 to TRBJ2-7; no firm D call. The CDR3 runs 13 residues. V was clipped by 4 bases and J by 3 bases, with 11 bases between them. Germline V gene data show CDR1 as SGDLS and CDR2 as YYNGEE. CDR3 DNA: TGTGCCAGCAGCTCAGACTCAAACTACGAGCAGTACTTC. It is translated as CASSSDSNYEQYF.

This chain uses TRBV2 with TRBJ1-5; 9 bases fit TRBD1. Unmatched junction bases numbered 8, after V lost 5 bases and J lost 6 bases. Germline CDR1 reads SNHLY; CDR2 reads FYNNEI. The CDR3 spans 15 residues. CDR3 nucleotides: TGTGCCAGCAGTCCCGACAGGGGGTTAAGTCAGCCCCAGCATTTT. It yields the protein CASSPDRGLSQPQHF.

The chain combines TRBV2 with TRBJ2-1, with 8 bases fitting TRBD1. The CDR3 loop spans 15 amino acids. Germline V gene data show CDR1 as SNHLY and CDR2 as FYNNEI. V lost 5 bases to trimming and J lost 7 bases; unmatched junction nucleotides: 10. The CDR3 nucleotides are TGTGCCAGCAGTCCCGGACAGGGATACACGAATGAGCAGTTCTTC. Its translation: CASSPGQGYTNEQFF. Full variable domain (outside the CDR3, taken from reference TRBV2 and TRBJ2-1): EPEVTQTPSHQVTQMGQEVILRCVPISNHLYFYWYRQILGQKVEFLVSFYNNEISEKSEIFDDQFSVERPDGSNFTLKIRSTKLEDSAMYFCASSPGQGYTNEQFFGPGTRLTVL.

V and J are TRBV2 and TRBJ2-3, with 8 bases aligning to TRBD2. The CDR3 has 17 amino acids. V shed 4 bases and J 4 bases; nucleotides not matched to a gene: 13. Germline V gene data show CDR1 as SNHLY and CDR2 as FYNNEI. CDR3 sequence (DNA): TGTGCCAGCAGTGTGAGTAGCGGAGGGGGACTAGCAGATACGCAGTATTTT. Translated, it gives CASSVSSGGGLADTQYF. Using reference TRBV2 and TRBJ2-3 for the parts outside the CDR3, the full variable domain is EPEVTQTPSHQVTQMGQEVILRCVPISNHLYFYWYRQILGQKVEFLVSFYNNEISEKSEIFDDQFSVERPDGSNFTLKIRSTKLEDSAMYFCASSVSSGGGLADTQYFGPGTRLTVL.

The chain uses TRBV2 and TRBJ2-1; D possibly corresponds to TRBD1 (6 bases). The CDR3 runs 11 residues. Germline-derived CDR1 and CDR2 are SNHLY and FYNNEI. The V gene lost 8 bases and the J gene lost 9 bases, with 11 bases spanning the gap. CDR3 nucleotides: TGTGCCAGCCAGAACAGGGTTGAGCAGTTCTTC. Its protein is CASQNRVEQFF.